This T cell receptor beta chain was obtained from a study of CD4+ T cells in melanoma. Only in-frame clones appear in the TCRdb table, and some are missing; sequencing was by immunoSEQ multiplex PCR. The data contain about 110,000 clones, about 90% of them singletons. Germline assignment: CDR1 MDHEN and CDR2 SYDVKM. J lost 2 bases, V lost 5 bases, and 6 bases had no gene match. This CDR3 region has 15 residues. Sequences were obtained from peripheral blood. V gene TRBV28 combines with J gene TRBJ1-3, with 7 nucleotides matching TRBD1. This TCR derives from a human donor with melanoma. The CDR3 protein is CASSRDRAAGNTIYF. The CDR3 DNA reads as TGTGCCAGCAGTCGAGACAGGGCCGCTGGAAACACCATATATTTT.